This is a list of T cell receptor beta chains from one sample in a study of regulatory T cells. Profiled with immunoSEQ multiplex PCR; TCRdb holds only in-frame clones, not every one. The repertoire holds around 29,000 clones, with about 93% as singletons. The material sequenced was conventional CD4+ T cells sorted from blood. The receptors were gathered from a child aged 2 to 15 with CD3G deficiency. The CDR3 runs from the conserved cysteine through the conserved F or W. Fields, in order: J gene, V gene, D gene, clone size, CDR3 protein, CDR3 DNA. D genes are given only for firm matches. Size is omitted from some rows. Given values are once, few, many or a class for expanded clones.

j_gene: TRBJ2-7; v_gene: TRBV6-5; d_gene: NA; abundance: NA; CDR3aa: CASRATVLSYEQYF; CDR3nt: TGTGCCAGCAGGGCGACAGTGCTCTCCTACGAGCAGTACTTC
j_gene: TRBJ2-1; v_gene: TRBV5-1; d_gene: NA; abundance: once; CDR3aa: CASSLSVRGGSYNEQFF; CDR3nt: TGCGCCAGCAGCTTGTCGGTGAGGGGGGGCTCCTACAATGAGCAGTTCTTC
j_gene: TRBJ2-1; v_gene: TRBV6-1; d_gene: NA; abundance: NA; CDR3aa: CASTGLQGYNEQFF; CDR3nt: TGTGCCAGCACGGGACTCCAAGGCTACAATGAGCAGTTCTTC
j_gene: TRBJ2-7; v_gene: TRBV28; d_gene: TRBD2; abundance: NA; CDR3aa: CASRPGGAQFHEQYF; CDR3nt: TGTGCCAGCAGGCCCGGGGGGGCTCAATTTCACGAGCAGTACTTC
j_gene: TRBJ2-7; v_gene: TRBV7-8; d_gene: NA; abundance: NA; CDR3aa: CASSFSRYDEQYF; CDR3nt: TGTGCCAGCAGCTTCTCCAGGTACGACGAGCAGTACTTC
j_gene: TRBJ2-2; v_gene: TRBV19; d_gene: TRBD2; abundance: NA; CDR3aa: CASSPGTSGRSGELFF; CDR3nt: TGTGCCAGTAGTCCGGGGACTAGCGGGAGATCCGGGGAGCTGTTTTTT
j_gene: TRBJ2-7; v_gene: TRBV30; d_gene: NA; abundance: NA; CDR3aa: CAWSVKDRPYEQYF; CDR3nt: TGTGCCTGGAGTGTAAAGGACCGACCCTACGAGCAGTACTTC
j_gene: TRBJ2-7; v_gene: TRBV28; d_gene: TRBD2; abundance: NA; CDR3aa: CASNPAGPYEQYF; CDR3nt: TGTGCCAGCAATCCAGCGGGACCTTACGAGCAGTACTTC
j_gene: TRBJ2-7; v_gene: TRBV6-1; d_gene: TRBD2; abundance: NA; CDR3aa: CASSEWVVGPSGPYEQYF; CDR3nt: TGTGCCAGCAGTGAATGGGTCGTGGGACCTAGCGGACCCTACGAGCAGTACTTC
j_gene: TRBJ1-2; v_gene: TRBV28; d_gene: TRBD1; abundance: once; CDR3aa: CASSTRDLQGGGYTF; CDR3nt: TGTGCCAGCAGTACCCGGGACCTCCAGGGGGGTGGCTACACCTTC
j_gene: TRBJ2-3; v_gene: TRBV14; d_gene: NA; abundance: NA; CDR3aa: CASSQETGTTQYF; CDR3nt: TGTGCCAGCAGCCAAGAGACGGGAACTACGCAGTATTTT
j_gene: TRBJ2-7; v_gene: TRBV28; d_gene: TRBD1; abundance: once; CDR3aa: CASSSGGVSSYEQYF; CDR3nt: TGTGCCAGCAGTTCAGGGGGAGTGAGCTCCTACGAGCAGTACTTC
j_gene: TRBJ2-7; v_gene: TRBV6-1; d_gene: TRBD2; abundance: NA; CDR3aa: CASSGLRTSGQYEQYF; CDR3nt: TGTGCCAGCAGTGGTCTACGGACTAGCGGCCAATACGAGCAGTACTTC
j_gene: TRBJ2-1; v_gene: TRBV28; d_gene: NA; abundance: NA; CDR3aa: CASSFSWRYEQFF; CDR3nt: TGTGCCAGCAGTTTCTCGTGGCGTTATGAGCAGTTCTTC
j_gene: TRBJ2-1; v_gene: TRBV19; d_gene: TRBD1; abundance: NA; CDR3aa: CASSFRTGKDNEQFF; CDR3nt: TGTGCCAGTAGTTTTCGGACAGGAAAAGACAATGAGCAGTTCTTC
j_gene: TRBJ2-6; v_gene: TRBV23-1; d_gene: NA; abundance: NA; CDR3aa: CASSQCRARWANVLTF; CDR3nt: TGCGCCAGCAGTCAATGCCGGGCTAGGTGGGCCAACGTCCTGACTTTC